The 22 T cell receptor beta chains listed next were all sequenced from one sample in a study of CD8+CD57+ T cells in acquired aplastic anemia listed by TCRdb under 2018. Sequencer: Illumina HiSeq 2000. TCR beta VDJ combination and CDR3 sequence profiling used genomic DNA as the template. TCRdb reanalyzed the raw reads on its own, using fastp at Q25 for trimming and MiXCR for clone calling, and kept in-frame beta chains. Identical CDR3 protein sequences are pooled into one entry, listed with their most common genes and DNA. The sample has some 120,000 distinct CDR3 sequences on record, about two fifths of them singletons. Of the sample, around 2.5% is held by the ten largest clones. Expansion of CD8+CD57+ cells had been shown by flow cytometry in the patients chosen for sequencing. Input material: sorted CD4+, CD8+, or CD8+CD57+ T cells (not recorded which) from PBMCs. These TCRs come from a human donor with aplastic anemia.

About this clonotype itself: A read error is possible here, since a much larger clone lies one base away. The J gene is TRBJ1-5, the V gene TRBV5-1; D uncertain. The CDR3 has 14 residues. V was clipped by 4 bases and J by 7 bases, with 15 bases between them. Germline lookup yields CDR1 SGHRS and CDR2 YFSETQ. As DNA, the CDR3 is TGCGCCAGCAGCGTGGGCAGTCAGACCCAGCCCCAGCATTTT. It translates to CASSVGSQTQPQHF.

CDR3 DNA sequence: TGCAGTGCTATACCCACAGGGAACTACGAGCAGTACTTC. Its translation: CSAIPTGNYEQYF. This chain links TRBV20-1 with TRBJ2-7, with D perhaps TRBD1 (6 bases). Germline V gene lookup returns CDR1 DFQATT and CDR2 SNEGSKA (reference sequence). Trimming shortened V by 4 bases and J by 3 bases, and 13 bases separated the two germline ends. CDR3 length: 13 amino acids.

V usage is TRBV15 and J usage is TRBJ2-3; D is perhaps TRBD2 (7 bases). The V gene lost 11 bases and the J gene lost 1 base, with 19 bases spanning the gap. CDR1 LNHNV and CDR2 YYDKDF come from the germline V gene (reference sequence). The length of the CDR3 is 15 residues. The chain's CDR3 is CAPKGGAYGTDTQYF. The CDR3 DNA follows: TGTGCCCCCAAGGGGGGGGCATATGGCACAGATACGCAGTATTTT.

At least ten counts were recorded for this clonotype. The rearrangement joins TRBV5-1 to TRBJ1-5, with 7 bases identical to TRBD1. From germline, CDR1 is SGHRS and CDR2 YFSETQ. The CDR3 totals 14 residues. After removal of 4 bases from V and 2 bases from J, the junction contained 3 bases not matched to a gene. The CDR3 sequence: CASSQGVGNQPQHF. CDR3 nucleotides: TGCGCCAGCAGCCAGGGGGTAGGCAATCAGCCCCAGCATTTT.

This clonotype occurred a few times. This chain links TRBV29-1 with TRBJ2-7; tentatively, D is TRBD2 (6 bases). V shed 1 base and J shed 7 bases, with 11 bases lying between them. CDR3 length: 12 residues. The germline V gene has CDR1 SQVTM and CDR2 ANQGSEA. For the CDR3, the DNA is TGCAGCGTTGAAGCGGGAGATAGGGAGCAGTACTTC. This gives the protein CSVEAGDREQYF.

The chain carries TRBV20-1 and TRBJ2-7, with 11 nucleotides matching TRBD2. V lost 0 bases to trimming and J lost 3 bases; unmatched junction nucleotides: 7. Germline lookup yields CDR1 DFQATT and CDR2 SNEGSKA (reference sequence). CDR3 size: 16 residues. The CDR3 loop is CSARDPTSGGRYEQYF. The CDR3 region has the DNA TGCAGTGCTAGAGACCCAACTAGCGGGGGCCGCTACGAGCAGTACTTC.

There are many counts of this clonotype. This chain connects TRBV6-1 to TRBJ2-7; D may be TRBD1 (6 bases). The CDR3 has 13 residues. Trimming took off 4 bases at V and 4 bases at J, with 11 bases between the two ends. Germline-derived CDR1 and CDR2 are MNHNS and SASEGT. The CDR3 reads CASSVGTKYEQYV. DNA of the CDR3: TGTGCCAGCAGTGTCGGGACAAAATACGAGCAGTACGTC.

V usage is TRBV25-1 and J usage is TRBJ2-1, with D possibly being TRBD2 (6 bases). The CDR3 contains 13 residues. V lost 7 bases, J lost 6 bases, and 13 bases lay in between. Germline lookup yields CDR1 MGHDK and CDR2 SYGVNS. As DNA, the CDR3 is TGTGCCAGCATCCCTACTAGCTCCAATGAGCAGTTCTTC. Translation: CASIPTSSNEQFF. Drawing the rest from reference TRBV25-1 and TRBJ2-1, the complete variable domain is EADIYQTPRYLVIGTGKKITLECSQTMGHDKMYWYQQDPGMELHLIHYSYGVNSTEKGDLSSESTVSRIRTEHFPLTLESARPSHTSQYLCASIPTSSNEQFFGPGTRLTVL.

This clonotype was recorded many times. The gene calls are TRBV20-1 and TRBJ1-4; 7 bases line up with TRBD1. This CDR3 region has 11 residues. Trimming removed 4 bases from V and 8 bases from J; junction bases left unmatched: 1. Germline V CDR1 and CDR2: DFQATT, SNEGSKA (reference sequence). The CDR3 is CSANRGEKLFF. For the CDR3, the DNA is TGCAGTGCTAACAGGGGCGAAAAACTGTTTTTT.

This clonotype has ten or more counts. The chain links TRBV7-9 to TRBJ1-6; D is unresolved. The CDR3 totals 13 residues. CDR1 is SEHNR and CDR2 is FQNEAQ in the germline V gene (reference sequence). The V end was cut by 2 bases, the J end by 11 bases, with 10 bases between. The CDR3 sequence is CASSLSLETPLHF. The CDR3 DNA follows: TGTGCCAGCAGCTTAAGCCTGGAGACACCCCTCCACTTT. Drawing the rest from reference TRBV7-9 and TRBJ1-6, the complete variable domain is DTGVSQNPRHKITKRGQNVTFRCDPISEHNRLYWYRQTLGQGPEFLTYFQNEAQLEKSRLLSDRFSAERPKGSFSTLEIQRTEQGDSAMYLCASSLSLETPLHFGNGTRLTVT.

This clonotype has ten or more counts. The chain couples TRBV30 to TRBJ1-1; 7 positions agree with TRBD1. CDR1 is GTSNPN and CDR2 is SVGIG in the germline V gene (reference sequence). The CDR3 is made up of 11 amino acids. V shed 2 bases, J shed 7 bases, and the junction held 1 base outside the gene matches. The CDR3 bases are TGTGCCTGGAGTCAGGGGGATGAAGCTTTCTTT. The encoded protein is CAWSQGDEAFF.

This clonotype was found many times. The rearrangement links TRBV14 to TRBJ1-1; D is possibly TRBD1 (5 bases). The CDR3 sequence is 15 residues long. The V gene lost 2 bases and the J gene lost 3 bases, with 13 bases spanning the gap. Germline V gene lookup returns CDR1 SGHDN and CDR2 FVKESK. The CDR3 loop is CASSQFWGGDTEAFF. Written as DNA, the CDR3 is TGTGCCAGCAGCCAATTCTGGGGGGGGGACACTGAAGCTTTCTTT.

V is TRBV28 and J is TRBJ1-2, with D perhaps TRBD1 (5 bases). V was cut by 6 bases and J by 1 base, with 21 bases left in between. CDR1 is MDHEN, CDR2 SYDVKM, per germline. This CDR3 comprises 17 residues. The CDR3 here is CASSPVDKSTYNYGYTF. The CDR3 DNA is TGTGCCAGCAGCCCGGTGGACAAATCTACCTATAACTATGGCTACACCTTC.

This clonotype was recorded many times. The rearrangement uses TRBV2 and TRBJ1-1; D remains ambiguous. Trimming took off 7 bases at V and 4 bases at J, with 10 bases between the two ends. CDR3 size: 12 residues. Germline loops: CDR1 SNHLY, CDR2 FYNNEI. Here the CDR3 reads CASMWGFTEAFF. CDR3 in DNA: TGTGCCAGCATGTGGGGTTTCACTGAAGCTTTCTTT.

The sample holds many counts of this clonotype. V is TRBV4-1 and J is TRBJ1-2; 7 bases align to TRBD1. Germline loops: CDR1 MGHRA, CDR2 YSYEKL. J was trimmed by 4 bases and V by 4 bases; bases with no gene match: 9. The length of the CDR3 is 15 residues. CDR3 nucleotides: TGCGCCAGCAGCCCAAATCTACAGGGGAGCTATGGCTACACCTTC. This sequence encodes CASSPNLQGSYGYTF.

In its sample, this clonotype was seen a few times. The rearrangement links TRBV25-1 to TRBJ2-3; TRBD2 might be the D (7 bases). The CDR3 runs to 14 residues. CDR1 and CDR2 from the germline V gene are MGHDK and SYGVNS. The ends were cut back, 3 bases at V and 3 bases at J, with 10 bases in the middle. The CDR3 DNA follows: TGTGCCAGCAGTGAGGGGGGGCGTACAGATACGCAGTATTTT. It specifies CASSEGGRTDTQYF.

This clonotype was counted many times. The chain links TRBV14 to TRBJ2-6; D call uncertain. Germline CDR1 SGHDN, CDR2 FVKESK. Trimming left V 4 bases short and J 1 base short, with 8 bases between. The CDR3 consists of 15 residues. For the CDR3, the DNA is TGTGCCAGCAGCCTTCGCTTGTCTGGGGCCAACGTCCTGACTTTC. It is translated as CASSLRLSGANVLTF.

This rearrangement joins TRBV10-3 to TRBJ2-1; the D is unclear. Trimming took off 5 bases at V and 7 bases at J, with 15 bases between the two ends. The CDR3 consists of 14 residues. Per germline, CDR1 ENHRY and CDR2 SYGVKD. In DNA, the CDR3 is TGTGCCATCAGTAACAGAGGAACTTCAAATGAGCAGTTCTTC. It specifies CAISNRGTSNEQFF.

The CDR3 region is CAISGGGSQETQYF. The CDR3 coding sequence is TGTGCCATCAGTGGGGGCGGCAGTCAAGAGACCCAGTACTTC. The chain employs TRBV10-3 and TRBJ2-5; D might be TRBD1 (5 bases). Per germline, CDR1 ENHRY and CDR2 SYGVKD. V was shortened by 4 bases and J by 2 bases, with 11 bases between the two germline ends. CDR3 size: 14 residues.

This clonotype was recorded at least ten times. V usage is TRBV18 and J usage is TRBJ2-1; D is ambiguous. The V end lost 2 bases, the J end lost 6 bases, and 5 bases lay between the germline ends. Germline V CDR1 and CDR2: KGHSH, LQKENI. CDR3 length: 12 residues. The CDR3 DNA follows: TGTGCCAGCTCACCATCCGGCAATGAGCAGTTCTTC. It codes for CASSPSGNEQFF.

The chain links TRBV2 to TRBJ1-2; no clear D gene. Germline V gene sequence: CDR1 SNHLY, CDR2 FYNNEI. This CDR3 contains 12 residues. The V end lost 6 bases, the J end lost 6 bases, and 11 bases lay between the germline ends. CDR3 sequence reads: CASSGRADGYTF. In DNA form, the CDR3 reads TGTGCCAGCAGCGGGAGGGCAGATGGCTACACCTTC.

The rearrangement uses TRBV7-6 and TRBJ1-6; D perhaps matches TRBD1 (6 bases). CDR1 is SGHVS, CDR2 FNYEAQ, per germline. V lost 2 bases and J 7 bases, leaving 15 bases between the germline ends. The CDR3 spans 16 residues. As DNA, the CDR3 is TGTGCCAGCAGCTTAAGTCCCGGAGGGGGGAATTCACCCCTCCACTTT. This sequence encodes CASSLSPGGGNSPLHF.